The 15 T cell receptor beta chains below all came from one sample that was sequenced in a study of tissue T cells after allogeneic stem cell transplantation. Libraries were prepared by immunoSEQ multiplex PCR; TCRdb keeps only in-frame clonotypes and omits some of them. The sample contains 20,000 to 30,000 clones, over 70% of which appear only once. Sequenced here: tissue from the ileum, sampled at autopsy. Receptors originate from a female donor over 55 with lung cancer.

This clone turned up a few times. The chain employs TRBV18 and TRBJ2-1; 8 bases map to TRBD2. The CDR3 is 17 amino acids. In germline, CDR1 is KGHSH, CDR2 LQKENI. With V trimmed by 2 bases and J by 2 bases, 8 bases remained unmatched. The CDR3 here is CASSPVRQAGAYNEQFF. In nucleotides, the CDR3 is TGTGCCAGCTCACCAGTCCGTCAAGCGGGAGCCTACAATGAGCAGTTCTTC.

This clone was counted a few times. The J gene is TRBJ2-6, the V gene TRBV18; D gene ambiguous. Per germline, CDR1 KGHSH and CDR2 LQKENI. CDR3 size: 14 residues. V dropped 3 bases and J dropped 2 bases, with 5 bases sitting between them. The CDR3 DNA follows: TGTGCCAGCTCACCGGGGACTGGGGCCAACGTCCTGACTTTC. Translating it yields CASSPGTGANVLTF. Full variable domain (outside the CDR3, taken from reference TRBV18 and TRBJ2-6): NAGVMQNPRHLVRRRGQEARLRCSPMKGHSHVYWYRQLPEEGLKFMVYLQKENIIDESGMPKERFSAEFPKEGPSILRIQQVVRGDSAAYFCASSPGTGANVLTFGAGSRLTVL.

This clone showed up just a few times. The chain uses TRBV4-1 and TRBJ2-5; D unresolved. The CDR3 covers 15 residues. Trimming pared 0 bases from V and 7 bases from J, leaving 15 bases between. CDR1 and CDR2 (germline): MGHRA, YSYEKL. The CDR3 region has the DNA TGCGCCAGCAGCCAAGATCGGACGAGCCCGAGGACCCAGTACTTC. Amino acids: CASSQDRTSPRTQYF.

This clone was recorded only once. The rearrangement joins TRBV5-3 to TRBJ2-7; 8 positions agree with TRBD1. TRBV5-3 is identified as an open reading frame with a role that is uncertain. With 0 bases clipped from V and 4 bases from J, the junction kept 6 bases outside the gene matches. The CDR3 runs to 15 residues. CDR3 in DNA: TGTGCCAGAAGCTTGGCCCGGACAGGGATATACGAGCAGTACTTC. Translation gives CARSLARTGIYEQYF.

For the CDR3, the DNA is TGTGCCAGCAGACCGACCGGGACAAGGAACACTGAAGCTTTCTTT. It encodes CASRPTGTRNTEAFF. The V and J genes are TRBV7-9 and TRBJ1-1; a weak D match, TRBD1 (6 bases). The CDR3 runs 15 residues. Germline V CDR1 and CDR2: SEHNR, FQNEAQ (reference sequence). With 6 bases removed from V and 1 base from J, the gap between germline ends came to 15 bases.

This chain uses TRBV3-1 (or the pseudogene TRBV3-2) with TRBJ1-1; no clear D gene. V was cut by 0 bases and J by 2 bases, with 10 bases left in between. This CDR3 is 15 amino acids long. CDR1 is LGHDT and CDR2 is YNNKEL in the germline V gene (reference sequence). The CDR3: CASSQDWGSNTEAFF. The CDR3 DNA sequence: TGTGCCAGCAGCCAAGATTGGGGAAGTAACACTGAAGCTTTCTTT.

The J gene is TRBJ1-5, the V gene TRBV19; unclear D gene. The V gene lost 7 bases and the J gene lost 0 bases, with 13 bases spanning the gap. This CDR3 comprises 15 residues. The germline CDR1 and CDR2 sequences are LNHDA and SQIVND (reference sequence). The CDR3 sequence is CASIRTVNSNQPQHF. The CDR3 nucleotides read TGTGCCAGTATCCGGACCGTAAATAGCAATCAGCCCCAGCATTTT. Combining the CDR3 with reference TRBV19 and TRBJ1-5 gives the whole variable domain DGGITQSPKYLFRKEGQNVTLSCEQNLNHDAMYWYRQDPGQGLRLIYYSQIVNDFQKGDIAEGYSVSREKKESFPLTVTSAQKNPTAFYLCASIRTVNSNQPQHFGDGTRLSIL.

This chain joins TRBV6-5 and TRBJ1-1, with 9 bases matching TRBD1. The V and J ends lost 2 bases and 9 bases, in that order; junction bases with no gene match: 7. CDR3 size: 14 residues. Germline values: CDR1 MNHEY, CDR2 SVGAGI. The CDR3 sequence: CASSYNYRGRKAFF. CDR3 DNA sequence: TGTGCCAGCAGTTACAACTACAGGGGGCGGAAAGCTTTCTTT.

This chain uses TRBV29-1 with TRBJ2-1; tentatively, D is TRBD1 (6 bases). Germline V lookup: CDR1 SQVTM, CDR2 ANQGSEA. This CDR3 region has 17 residues. V shed 7 bases and J shed 5 bases, with 27 bases lying between them. Here the CDR3 reads CSEELRQVGVCDNEQFF. Written as DNA, the CDR3 is TGCAGCGAGGAGCTCCGACAGGTGGGGGTCTGCGACAATGAGCAGTTCTTC.

V is TRBV30 and J is TRBJ1-6; TRBD1 is a possible D gene (5 bases). With 3 bases removed from V and 7 bases from J, the gap between germline ends came to 19 bases. The CDR3 is 16 amino acids. In germline, CDR1 is GTSNPN, CDR2 SVGIG (reference sequence). The CDR3 nucleotides are TGTGCCTGGAGGGGACCCAGCGGGATCTCGAATTCACCCCTCCACTTT. As protein: CAWRGPSGISNSPLHF.

This chain connects TRBV27 to TRBJ1-1; the match to TRBD1 covers 9 bases. This CDR3 is 16 amino acids long. Trimming at V came to 3 bases and at J to 3 bases, leaving 8 bases not matched to a gene. Germline CDR1 is MNHEY and CDR2 is SMNVEV (reference sequence). The CDR3 region is CASSFTGGRRHTEAFF. The CDR3 DNA reads TGTGCCAGCAGTTTTACAGGGGGCCGGAGGCACACTGAAGCTTTCTTT.

This clone was observed once. The chain joins TRBV4-3 to TRBJ1-1, with no clear D. The CDR3 loop spans 13 amino acids. CDR1 and CDR2 (germline): LGHNA, YSLEER. V lost 4 bases and J 1 base, leaving 7 bases between the germline ends. CDR3 DNA: TGCGCCAGCAGCCGAATAGGGAACACTGAAGCTTTCTTT. Translation gives CASSRIGNTEAFF.

The chain couples TRBV6-2 or TRBV6-3 to TRBJ2-5; 9 bases line up with TRBD2. J was trimmed by 1 base and V by 6 bases; bases with no gene match: 12. Germline lookup yields CDR1 MNHEY and CDR2 SVGEGT. The CDR3 contains 17 residues. CDR3 nucleotide sequence: TGTGCCAGCAGCCTAGGTGCACTAGCGGGCTTCCAAGAGACCCAGTACTTC. Translating it yields CASSLGALAGFQETQYF.

The J gene is TRBJ1-2, the V gene TRBV30; D unclear. V lost 3 bases, J lost 4 bases, and 15 bases lay in between. Germline CDR1 is GTSNPN and CDR2 is SVGIG (reference sequence). This CDR3 is 14 amino acids long. The CDR3 spells CAWRGRVSFYGYTF. The CDR3 nucleotides are TGTGCCTGGAGAGGGAGGGTCAGCTTCTATGGCTACACCTTC. The whole variable domain, filled in from reference TRBV30 and TRBJ1-2, reads SQTIHQWPATLVQPVGSPLSLECTVEGTSNPNLYWYRQAAGRGLQLLFYSVGIGQISSEVPQNLSASRPQDRQFILSSKKLLLSDSGFYLCAWRGRVSFYGYTFGSGTRLTVV.

This sequence joins TRBV7-2 and TRBJ2-7, with TRBD1 as a possible D gene (5 bases). Germline-derived CDR1 and CDR2 are SGHTA and FQGNSA. V was trimmed by 5 bases and J by 2 bases, leaving 16 bases between them. CDR3 size: 15 residues. CDR3 DNA: TGTGCCAGCAGCCTAGGGGTGGCCAGCCCCTACGAGCAGTACTTC. It encodes CASSLGVASPYEQYF.